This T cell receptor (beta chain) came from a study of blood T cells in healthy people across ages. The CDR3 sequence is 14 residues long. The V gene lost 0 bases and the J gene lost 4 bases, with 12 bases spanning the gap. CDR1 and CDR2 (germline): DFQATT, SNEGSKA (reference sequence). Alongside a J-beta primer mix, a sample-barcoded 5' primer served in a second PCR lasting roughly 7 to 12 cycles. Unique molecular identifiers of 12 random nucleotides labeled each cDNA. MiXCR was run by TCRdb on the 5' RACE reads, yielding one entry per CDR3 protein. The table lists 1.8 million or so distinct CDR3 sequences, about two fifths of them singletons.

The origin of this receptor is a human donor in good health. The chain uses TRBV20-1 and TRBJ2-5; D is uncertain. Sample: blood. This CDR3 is CSARDQTSSETQYF. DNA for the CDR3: TGCAGTGCTAGAGATCAAACTTCGTCAGAGACCCAGTACTTC.